The clone carrying this TCR beta chain was counted many times. The antigen remains undetermined. TCRdb processed the reads anew with MiXCR; each CDR3 protein has one entry. Of under 300,000 distinct CDR3 sequences in the sample, over 15% were seen once. The data belong to a study of T cell repertoires in cytomegalovirus infection. Turning to the study itself: An indication of both CMV infection and matching HLA type came from public TCR beta signatures.

General study results and limits: Totalled public TCR beta family frequency picked out people who carried CMV plus the relevant HLA. Across the ex vivo response, the dominant clonotypes were HLA-C-restricted CMV-specific TCR beta clonotypes.

Germline-derived CDR1 and CDR2 are SGHVS and FQNEAQ. V lost 4 bases and J 2 bases, leaving 14 bases between the germline ends. The CDR3 spans 15 residues. The genes are TRBV7-8 and TRBJ2-5; TRBD1 is a possible D gene (6 bases). This clonotype originated in a human donor in good health (CMV status not recorded). Some clones in this sample may be carry-over from other donors' samples. The sample consisted of CD8+ T cells from PBMCs. The DNA for the CDR3 is TGTGCCAGCAGCTCCAACGTCGGACAGCAAGAGACCCAGTACTTC. Protein: CASSSNVGQQETQYF.